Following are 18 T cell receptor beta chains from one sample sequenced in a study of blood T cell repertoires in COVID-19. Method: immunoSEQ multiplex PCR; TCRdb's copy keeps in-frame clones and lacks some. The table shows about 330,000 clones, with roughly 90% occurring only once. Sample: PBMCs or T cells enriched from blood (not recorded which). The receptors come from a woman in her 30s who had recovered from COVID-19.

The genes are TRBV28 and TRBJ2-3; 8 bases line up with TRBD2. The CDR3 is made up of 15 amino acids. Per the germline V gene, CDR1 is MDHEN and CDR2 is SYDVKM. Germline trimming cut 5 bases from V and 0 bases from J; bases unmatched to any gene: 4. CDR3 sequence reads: CASSKAGVSTDTQYF. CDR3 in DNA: TGTGCCAGCAGTAAAGCGGGGGTAAGCACAGATACGCAGTATTTT.

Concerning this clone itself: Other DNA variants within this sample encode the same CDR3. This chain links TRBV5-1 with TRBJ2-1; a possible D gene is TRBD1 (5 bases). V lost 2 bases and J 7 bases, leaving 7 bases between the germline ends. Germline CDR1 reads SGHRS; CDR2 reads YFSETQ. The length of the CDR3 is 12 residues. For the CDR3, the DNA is TGCGCCAGCAGCTTTCAGGGAAATGAGCAGTTCTTC. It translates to CASSFQGNEQFF.

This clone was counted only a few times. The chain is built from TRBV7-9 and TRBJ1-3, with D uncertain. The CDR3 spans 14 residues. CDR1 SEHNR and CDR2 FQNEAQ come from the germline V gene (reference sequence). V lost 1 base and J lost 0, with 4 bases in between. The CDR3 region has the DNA TGTGCCAGCAGCTTAGACAGCTCTGGAAACACCATATATTTT. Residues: CASSLDSSGNTIYF.

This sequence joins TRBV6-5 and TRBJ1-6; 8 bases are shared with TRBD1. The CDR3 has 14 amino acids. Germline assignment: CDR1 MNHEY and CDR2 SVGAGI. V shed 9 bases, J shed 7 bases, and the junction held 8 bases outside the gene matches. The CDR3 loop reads CASLGQAINSPLHF. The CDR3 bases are TGTGCCAGTCTGGGACAGGCAATAAATTCACCCCTCCACTTT.

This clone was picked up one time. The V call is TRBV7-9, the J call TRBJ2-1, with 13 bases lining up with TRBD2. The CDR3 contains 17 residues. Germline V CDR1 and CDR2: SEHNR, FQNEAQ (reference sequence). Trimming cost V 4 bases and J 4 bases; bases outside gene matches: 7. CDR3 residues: CASSSITSGGVYNEQFF. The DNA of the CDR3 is TGTGCCAGCAGCTCAATAACTAGCGGGGGGGTTTACAATGAGCAGTTCTTC. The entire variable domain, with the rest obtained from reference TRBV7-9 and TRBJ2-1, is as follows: DTGVSQNPRHKITKRGQNVTFRCDPISEHNRLYWYRQTLGQGPEFLTYFQNEAQLEKSRLLSDRFSAERPKGSFSTLEIQRTEQGDSAMYLCASSSITSGGVYNEQFFGPGTRLTVL.

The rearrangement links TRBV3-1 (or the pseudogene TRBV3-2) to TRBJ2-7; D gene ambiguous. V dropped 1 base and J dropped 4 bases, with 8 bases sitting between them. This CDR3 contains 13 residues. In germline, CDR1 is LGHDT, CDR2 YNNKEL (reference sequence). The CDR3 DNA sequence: TGTGCCAGCAGCCAAGGACTCTTATACGAGCAGTACTTC. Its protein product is CASSQGLLYEQYF.

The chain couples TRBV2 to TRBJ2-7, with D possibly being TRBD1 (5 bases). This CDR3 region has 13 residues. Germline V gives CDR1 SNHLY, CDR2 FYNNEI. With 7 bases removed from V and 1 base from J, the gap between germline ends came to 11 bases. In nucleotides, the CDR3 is TGTGCCAGCATCAGGGTTTCTTCCTACGAGCAGTACTTC. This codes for CASIRVSSYEQYF.

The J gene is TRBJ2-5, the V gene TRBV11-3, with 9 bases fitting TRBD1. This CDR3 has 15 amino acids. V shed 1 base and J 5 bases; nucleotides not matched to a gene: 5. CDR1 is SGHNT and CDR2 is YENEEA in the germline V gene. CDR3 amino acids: CASSLGGQGFETQYF. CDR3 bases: TGTGCCAGCAGCTTAGGGGGACAGGGTTTTGAGACCCAGTACTTC.

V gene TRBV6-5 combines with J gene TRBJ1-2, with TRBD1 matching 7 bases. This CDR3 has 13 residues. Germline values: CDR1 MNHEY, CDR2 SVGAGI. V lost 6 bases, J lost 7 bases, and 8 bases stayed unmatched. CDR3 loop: CASRFTGVPGYTF. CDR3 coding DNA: TGTGCCAGCAGATTCACAGGGGTCCCTGGCTACACCTTC.

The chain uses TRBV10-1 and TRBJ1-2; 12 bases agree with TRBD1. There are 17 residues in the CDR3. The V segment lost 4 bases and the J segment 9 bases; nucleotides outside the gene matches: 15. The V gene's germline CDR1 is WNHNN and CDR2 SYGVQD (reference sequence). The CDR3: CASSAEGQGALRGRYTF. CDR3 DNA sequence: TGCGCCAGCAGTGCAGAGGGACAGGGGGCGCTTCGGGGTCGCTACACCTTC.

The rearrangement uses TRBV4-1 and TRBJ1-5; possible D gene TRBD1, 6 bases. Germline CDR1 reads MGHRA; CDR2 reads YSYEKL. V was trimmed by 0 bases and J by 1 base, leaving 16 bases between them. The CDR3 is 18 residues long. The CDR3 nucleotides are TGCGCCAGCAGCCAAGATAGGCTGGGGGCGCAGAGCAATCAGCCCCAGCATTTT. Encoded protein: CASSQDRLGAQSNQPQHF.

The CDR3 DNA is TGTGCCAGCAGCTTAGGGGGGGGTGATCAGCCCCAGCATTTT. Translation: CASSLGGGDQPQHF. This rearrangement joins TRBV5-4 to TRBJ1-5, with a weak D call TRBD1 (6 bases). This CDR3 is 14 amino acids long. Per germline, CDR1 SGHNT and CDR2 YYREEE (reference sequence). The V gene lost 2 bases and the J gene lost 5 bases, with 11 bases spanning the gap.

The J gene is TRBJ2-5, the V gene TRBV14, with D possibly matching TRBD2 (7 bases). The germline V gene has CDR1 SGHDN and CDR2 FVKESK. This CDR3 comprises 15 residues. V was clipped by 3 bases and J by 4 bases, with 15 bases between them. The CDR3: CASSQPWGGGETQYF. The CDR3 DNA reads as TGTGCCAGCAGCCAGCCCTGGGGAGGGGGAGAGACCCAGTACTTC.

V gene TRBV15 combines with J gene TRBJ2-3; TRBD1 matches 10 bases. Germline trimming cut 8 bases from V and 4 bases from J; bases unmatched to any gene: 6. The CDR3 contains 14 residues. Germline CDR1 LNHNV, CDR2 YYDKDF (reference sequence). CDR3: CATAPGQGSDTQYF. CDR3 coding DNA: TGTGCCACCGCTCCGGGACAGGGGTCAGATACGCAGTATTTT. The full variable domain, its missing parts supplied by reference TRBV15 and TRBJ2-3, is DAMVIQNPRYQVTQFGKPVTLSCSQTLNHNVMYWYQQKSSQAPKLLFHYYDKDFNNEADTPDNFQSRRPNTSFCFLDIRSPGLGDTAMYLCATAPGQGSDTQYFGPGTRLTVL.

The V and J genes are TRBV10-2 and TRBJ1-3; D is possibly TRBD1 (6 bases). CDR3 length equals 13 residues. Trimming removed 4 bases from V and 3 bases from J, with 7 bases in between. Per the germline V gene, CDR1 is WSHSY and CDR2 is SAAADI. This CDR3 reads CASSVDSGNTIYF. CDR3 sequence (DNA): TGCGCCAGCAGTGTGGACAGTGGAAACACCATATATTTT.

The CDR3 sequence: CASSLEAGGGYEQYF. As DNA, the CDR3 is TGTGCCAGCAGCTTAGAGGCAGGGGGCGGCTACGAGCAGTACTTC. The rearrangement links TRBV7-2 to TRBJ2-7; TRBD1 agrees at 8 bases. Losses at the gene ends were 1 base for V and 3 bases for J; bases not matched to a gene: 5. Germline CDR1 SGHTA, CDR2 FQGNSA. This CDR3 has 15 residues. The full variable domain, rest sourced from reference TRBV7-2 and TRBJ2-7, is GAGVSQSPSNKVTEKGKDVELRCDPISGHTALYWYRQSLGQGLEFLIYFQGNSAPDKSGLPSDRFSAERTGGSVSTLTIQRTQQEDSAVYLCASSLEAGGGYEQYFGPGTRLTVT.

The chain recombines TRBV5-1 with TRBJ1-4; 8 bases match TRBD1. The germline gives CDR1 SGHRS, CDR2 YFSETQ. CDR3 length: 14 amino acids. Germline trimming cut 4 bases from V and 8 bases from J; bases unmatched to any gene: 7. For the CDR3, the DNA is TGCGCCAGCAGCCTAGGGACAGGAAGCGAAAAACTGTTTTTT. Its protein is CASSLGTGSEKLFF. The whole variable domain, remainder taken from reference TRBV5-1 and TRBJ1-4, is KAGVTQTPRYLIKTRGQQVTLSCSPISGHRSVSWYQQTPGQGLQFLFEYFSETQRNKGNFPGRFSGRQFSNSRSEMNVSTLELGDSALYLCASSLGTGSEKLFFGSGTQLSVL.

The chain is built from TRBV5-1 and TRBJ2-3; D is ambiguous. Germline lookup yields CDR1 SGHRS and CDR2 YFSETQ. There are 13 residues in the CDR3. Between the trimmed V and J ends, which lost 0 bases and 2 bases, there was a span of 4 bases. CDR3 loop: CASSLVLTDTQYF. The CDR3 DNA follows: TGCGCCAGCAGCTTGGTTCTCACAGATACGCAGTATTTT.